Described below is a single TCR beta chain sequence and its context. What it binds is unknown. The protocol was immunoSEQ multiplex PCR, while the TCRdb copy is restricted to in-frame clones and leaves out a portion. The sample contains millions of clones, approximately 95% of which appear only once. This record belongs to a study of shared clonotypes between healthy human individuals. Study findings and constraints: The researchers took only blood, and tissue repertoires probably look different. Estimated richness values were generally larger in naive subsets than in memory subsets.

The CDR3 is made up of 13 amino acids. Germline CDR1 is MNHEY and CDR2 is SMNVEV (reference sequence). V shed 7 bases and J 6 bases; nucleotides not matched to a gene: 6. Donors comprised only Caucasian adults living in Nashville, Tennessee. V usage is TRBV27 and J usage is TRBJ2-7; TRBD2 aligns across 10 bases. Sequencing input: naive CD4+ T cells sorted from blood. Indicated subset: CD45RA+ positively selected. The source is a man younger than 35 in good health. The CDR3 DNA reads TGTGCCAGCACGGCTAGCGGGGGTAGCGAGCAGTACTTC. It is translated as CASTASGGSEQYF.